Below are 15 T cell receptor beta chains sequenced from a single sample in a study of blood T cell repertoires in COVID-19. Clones were read by immunoSEQ multiplex PCR, and TCRdb kept only the in-frame ones, dropping some. The sample contains about 220,000 clones, around four fifths of which appear only once. The sequenced material came from peripheral blood. These TCRs come from a man aged 25 to 45 with active or convalescent COVID-19.

V gene TRBV3-1 (or the pseudogene TRBV3-2) combines with J gene TRBJ2-1, with a weak D call TRBD1 (5 bases). In germline, CDR1 is LGHDT, CDR2 YNNKEL (reference sequence). The CDR3 sequence is 13 residues long. With 0 bases removed from V and 11 bases from J, the gap between germline ends came to 11 bases. The CDR3 coding sequence is TGTGCCAGCAGCCAAGATCGGCAGGGTAAGCAGTTCTTC. Its translation: CASSQDRQGKQFF.

The rearrangement uses TRBV6-2 or TRBV6-3 and TRBJ1-2; weak D call: TRBD1 (6 bases). V gave up 5 bases and J gave up 13 bases, with 14 bases separating them. The CDR3 is 11 residues long. The germline V gene has CDR1 MNHEY and CDR2 SVGEGT. CDR3 region: CASSQGQLGTF. Here the CDR3 DNA reads TGTGCCAGCAGTCAAGGACAGTTAGGCACCTTC.

This chain links TRBV3-1 (or the pseudogene TRBV3-2) with TRBJ2-7; weak D call: TRBD1 (5 bases). Between the trimmed V and J ends, which lost 4 bases and 2 bases, there was a span of 9 bases. The germline gives CDR1 LGHDT, CDR2 YNNKEL (reference sequence). The length of the CDR3 is 13 residues. This chain's CDR3 is CASSRRQTYEQYF. Here the CDR3 DNA reads TGTGCCAGCAGCCGCCGACAGACCTACGAGCAGTACTTC.

The V gene is TRBV14, the J gene TRBJ2-1, with TRBD2 matching over 7 bases. V lost 0 bases to trimming and J lost 11 bases; unmatched junction nucleotides: 1. From germline, CDR1 is SGHDN and CDR2 FVKESK. The CDR3 sequence is 12 residues long. DNA for the CDR3: TGTGCCAGCAGCCAAGATAGCGGGCAGCAGTTCTTC. This codes for CASSQDSGQQFF.

The CDR3 sequence is CASSQVGRRFTDTQYF. The CDR3 DNA follows: TGTGCCAGCAGCCAAGTGGGGAGGAGATTCACAGATACGCAGTATTTT. The chain recombines TRBV14 with TRBJ2-3, with D possibly matching TRBD2 (6 bases). The CDR3 runs to 16 residues. Germline V gives CDR1 SGHDN, CDR2 FVKESK. Trimming stripped 1 base from V and 2 bases from J, with 13 bases between. Complete variable domain (other parts from reference TRBV14 and TRBJ2-3): EAGVTQFPSHSVIEKGQTVTLRCDPISGHDNLYWYRRVMGKEIKFLLHFVKESKQDESGMPNNRFLAERTGGTYSTLKVQPAELEDSGVYFCASSQVGRRFTDTQYFGPGTRLTVL.

The rearrangement joins TRBV5-4 to TRBJ2-1; 7 bases are a match to TRBD2. With 2 bases clipped from V and 7 bases from J, the junction kept 9 bases outside the gene matches. CDR1 SGHNT and CDR2 YYREEE come from the germline V gene (reference sequence). This CDR3 comprises 15 residues. CDR3 region: CASSFEGPAGNEQFF. The CDR3 DNA reads TGTGCCAGCAGCTTTGAGGGCCCAGCGGGGAATGAGCAGTTCTTC. The full variable domain, in which reference TRBV5-4 and TRBJ2-1 provide the parts outside the CDR3, is ETGVTQSPTHLIKTRGQQVTLRCSSQSGHNTVSWYQQALGQGPQFIFQYYREEENGRGNFPPRFSGLQFPNYSSELNVNALELDDSALYLCASSFEGPAGNEQFFGPGTRLTVL.

The gene calls are TRBV6-5 and TRBJ1-6, with 8 bases identical to TRBD1. Germline V gene data show CDR1 as MNHEY and CDR2 as SVGAGI. Germline trimming cut 0 bases from V and 10 bases from J; bases unmatched to any gene: 8. The CDR3 is 16 residues long. In DNA, the CDR3 is TGTGCCAGCAGTTACTCGCGGGAGACAGGGGTCTCACCCCTCCACTTT. This encodes CASSYSRETGVSPLHF.

This chain connects TRBV7-2 to TRBJ2-1, with TRBD1 matching over 8 bases. V trimming: 5 bases; J trimming: 2 bases; junction bases outside the gene matches: 17. The germline gives CDR1 SGHTA, CDR2 FQGNSA. The CDR3 covers 19 residues. As DNA, the CDR3 is TGTGCCAGCAGCCTAACGGGCCAGGGGGCGATTCTTGCCTACAATGAGCAGTTCTTC. Protein: CASSLTGQGAILAYNEQFF.

This chain uses TRBV6-6 with TRBJ2-3; 7 nucleotides line up with TRBD1. J gave up 6 bases and V 6 bases, and 3 bases lay outside the gene matches. The CDR3 has 12 residues. Germline CDR1 and CDR2: MNHNY and SVGAGI (reference sequence). CDR3 amino acids: CASRSRGDTQYF. The DNA of the CDR3 is TGTGCCAGCAGATCCAGGGGGGATACGCAGTATTTT.

This chain joins TRBV30 and TRBJ2-7, with 7 bases that match TRBD1. V gave up 3 bases and J gave up 6 bases; unmatched junction bases: 11. This CDR3 region has 14 residues. CDR1 is GTSNPN and CDR2 is SVGIG in the germline V gene (reference sequence). CDR3 amino acids: CAWRLGTGVGEQYF. Written as DNA, the CDR3 is TGTGCCTGGAGGTTGGGTACAGGGGTGGGCGAGCAGTACTTC.

The CDR3 sequence is CASSDPGKRAFF. CDR3 bases: TGTGCCAGCAGCGATCCAGGGAAACGAGCTTTCTTT. V gene TRBV7-2 combines with J gene TRBJ1-1; perhaps TRBD1 as D (5 bases). CDR3 size: 12 residues. The germline V and J ends were trimmed by 5 bases and 10 bases, with 14 bases remaining between them. CDR1 is SGHTA and CDR2 is FQGNSA in the germline V gene.

The chain joins TRBV11-3 to TRBJ2-5, with TRBD1 as a possible D gene (5 bases). This CDR3 comprises 11 residues. In germline, CDR1 is SGHNT, CDR2 YENEEA. The ends were cut back, 6 bases at V and 5 bases at J, with 7 bases in the middle. CDR3 sequence: CASRGRETQYF. CDR3 in DNA: TGTGCCAGCAGGGGGCGCGAGACCCAGTACTTC.

The rearrangement joins TRBV27 to TRBJ1-1, with TRBD1 as a possible D gene (5 bases). V lost 5 bases and J lost 4, with 8 bases in between. This CDR3 has 12 amino acids. Germline V gives CDR1 MNHEY, CDR2 SMNVEV (reference sequence). The CDR3 coding sequence is TGTGCCAGCAGTGGGGGAGGCACTGAAGCTTTCTTT. It encodes CASSGGGTEAFF.

The J gene is TRBJ1-6, the V gene TRBV15, with 9 bases that match TRBD1. The CDR3 is 16 amino acids. Losses at the gene ends were 1 base for V and 10 bases for J; bases not matched to a gene: 8. Germline CDR1 and CDR2: LNHNV and YYDKDF (reference sequence). CDR3 in DNA: TGTGCCACCAGCAGAGTACGGACAGGGGTCACATCACCCCTCCACTTT. Translation: CATSRVRTGVTSPLHF.

The genes are TRBV11-2 and TRBJ1-2; D gene ambiguous. Deletions cut 1 base from V and 4 bases from J, with 7 bases between. This CDR3 has 13 amino acids. Germline CDR1 reads SGHAT; CDR2 reads FQNNGV. The CDR3 DNA is TGTGCCAGCAGCTTAGTTACAAGCTATGGCTACACCTTC. Amino acid sequence: CASSLVTSYGYTF.